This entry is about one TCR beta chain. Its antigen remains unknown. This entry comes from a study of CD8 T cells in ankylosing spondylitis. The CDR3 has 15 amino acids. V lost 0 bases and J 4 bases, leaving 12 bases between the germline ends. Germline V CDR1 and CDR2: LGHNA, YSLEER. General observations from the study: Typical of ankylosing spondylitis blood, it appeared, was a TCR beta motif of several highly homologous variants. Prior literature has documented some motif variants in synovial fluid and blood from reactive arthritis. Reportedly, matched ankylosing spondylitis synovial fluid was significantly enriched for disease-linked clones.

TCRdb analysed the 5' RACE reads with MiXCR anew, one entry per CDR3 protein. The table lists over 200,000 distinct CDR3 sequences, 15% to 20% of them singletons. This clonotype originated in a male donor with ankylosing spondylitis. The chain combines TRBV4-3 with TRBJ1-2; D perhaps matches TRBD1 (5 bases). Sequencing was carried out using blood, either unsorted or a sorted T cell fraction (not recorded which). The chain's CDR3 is CASSQEQENGYGYTF. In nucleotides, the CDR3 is TGCGCCAGCAGCCAAGAACAGGAGAACGGCTATGGCTACACCTTC.